What follows are 31 T cell receptor beta chains derived from one specimen sequenced in a study of control samples from healthy donors and cancer patients. Data came from immunoSEQ multiplex PCR; TCRdb stores just in-frame clones and leaves some out. The repertoire has tens of thousands of clones, about 86% of them found once; the top ten carry about 2.6%. The sequenced sample consisted of PBMCs. The receptors stem from a woman aged 45-60 years with lung cancer.

This clone was detected once. The V gene is TRBV4-3, the J gene TRBJ1-1, with unresolved D. Germline CDR1 and CDR2: LGHNA and YSLEER. This CDR3 has 12 amino acids. Trimming shortened V by 1 base and J by 8 bases, and 8 bases separated the two germline ends. The CDR3 protein is CASSQGRQEAFF. CDR3 nucleotide sequence: TGCGCCAGCAGCCAAGGTAGGCAAGAAGCTTTCTTT.

The chain couples TRBV5-6 to TRBJ1-2, with 7 bases that match TRBD1. The junction had 6 bases not matched to a gene; V was cut back by 4 bases and J by 0 bases. CDR1 SGHDT and CDR2 YYEEEE come from the germline V gene. The CDR3 runs to 15 residues. The CDR3 coding sequence is TGTGCCAGCAGCCGTGCCGACAGGGCTAACTATGGCTACACCTTC. Translation gives CASSRADRANYGYTF.

The chain carries TRBV3-1 (or the pseudogene TRBV3-2) and TRBJ2-1, with D tentatively TRBD1 or TRBD2 (6 bases each). CDR3 length equals 15 residues. Trimming took 2 bases from V and 2 from J, leaving 10 bases between them. The germline CDR1 and CDR2 sequences are LGHDT and YNNKEL (reference sequence). CDR3 protein: CASSQRGLPYNEQFF. For the CDR3, the DNA is TGTGCCAGCAGCCAACGGGGGCTTCCCTACAATGAGCAGTTCTTC.

The genes are TRBV27 and TRBJ1-2; tentatively, D is TRBD1 (5 bases). The ends were cut back, 5 bases at V and 4 bases at J, with 11 bases in the middle. The CDR3 totals 13 residues. From germline, CDR1 is MNHEY and CDR2 SMNVEV (reference sequence). CDR3 residues: CASSLRQSYGYTF. DNA for the CDR3: TGTGCCAGCAGTCTGCGACAGAGCTATGGCTACACCTTC.

V and J are TRBV11-3 and TRBJ1-4; a possible D gene is TRBD1 (6 bases). Germline CDR1 and CDR2: SGHNT and YENEEA. This CDR3 is built from 15 residues. Trimming removed 6 bases at V and 0 bases at J, with 11 bases between. The CDR3 DNA sequence: TGTGCCAGCAGGCGGGACACATCAACTAATGAAAAACTGTTTTTT. Translated, it gives CASRRDTSTNEKLFF.

The chain carries TRBV3-1 (or the pseudogene TRBV3-2) and TRBJ2-7; D not resolved. This CDR3 comprises 15 residues. CDR1 is LGHDT, CDR2 YNNKEL, per germline (reference sequence). V lost 2 bases and J 0 bases, leaving 11 bases between the germline ends. This chain's CDR3 is CASSQFVTPSYEQYF. For the CDR3, the DNA is TGTGCCAGCAGCCAATTTGTCACCCCCTCCTACGAGCAGTACTTC.

The J gene is TRBJ1-2, the V gene TRBV2, with TRBD1 as a possible D gene (6 bases). The V and J ends lost 5 bases and 5 bases respectively, with 15 bases between them. Germline V CDR1 and CDR2: SNHLY, FYNNEI. CDR3 length: 14 amino acids. CDR3 bases: TGTGCCAGCAGTCAAGGGACCACAGGGTATGGCTACACCTTC. It yields the protein CASSQGTTGYGYTF.

The V call is TRBV19, the J call TRBJ2-3; D is uncertain. CDR3 length equals 15 residues. Germline CDR1 reads LNHDA; CDR2 reads SQIVND (reference sequence). V gave up 3 bases and J gave up 0 bases, with 10 bases separating them. CDR3 loop: CASSMDGSSTDTQYF. In DNA, the CDR3 is TGTGCCAGTAGTATGGACGGATCCAGCACAGATACGCAGTATTTT.

This clone was observed a few times. This chain links TRBV24-1 with TRBJ2-5; no firm D call. The germline V and J ends were trimmed by 3 bases and 1 base, with 11 bases remaining between them. From germline, CDR1 is KGHDR and CDR2 SFDVKD. The CDR3 runs to 15 residues. The DNA for the CDR3 is TGTGCCACCAGTGATCCCGGGCCGGGCCAAGAGACCCAGTACTTC. It yields the protein CATSDPGPGQETQYF.

This chain connects TRBV19 to TRBJ1-3; D is unresolved. This CDR3 has 12 amino acids. V dropped 7 bases and J dropped 3 bases, with 7 bases sitting between them. CDR1 and CDR2 from the germline V gene are LNHDA and SQIVND (reference sequence). CDR3 loop: CASKTSGNTIYF. The CDR3 DNA reads TGTGCCAGTAAGACGAGTGGAAACACCATATATTTT.

The gene calls are TRBV12-3 or TRBV12-4 and TRBJ1-5; no clear D. V lost 2 bases and J lost 7, with 6 bases in between. The CDR3 sequence is 12 residues long. The CDR3 is CASSLLGQPQHF. In DNA form, the CDR3 reads TGTGCCAGCAGTTTATTGGGACAGCCCCAGCATTTT.

This chain connects TRBV3-1 (or the pseudogene TRBV3-2) to TRBJ2-7; 9 nucleotides match TRBD1. With 4 bases clipped from V and 4 bases from J, the junction kept 8 bases outside the gene matches. CDR1 LGHDT and CDR2 YNNKEL come from the germline V gene (reference sequence). The CDR3 runs to 15 residues. The CDR3 DNA is TGTGCCAGCAGCCCTCGAGGGACAGGGTTGTACGAGCAGTACTTC. This encodes CASSPRGTGLYEQYF.

The rearrangement uses TRBV24-1 and TRBJ2-5, with 9 positions matching TRBD2. With 5 bases clipped from V and 3 bases from J, the junction kept 3 bases outside the gene matches. The CDR3 has 14 residues. Looked up from germline, CDR1 is KGHDR and CDR2 is SFDVKD. The CDR3: CATSGGGGKETQYF. CDR3 DNA sequence: TGTGCCACCAGTGGCGGGGGGGGTAAAGAGACCCAGTACTTC.

The chain uses TRBV6-2 or TRBV6-3 and TRBJ1-5; the match to TRBD1 covers 9 bases. CDR3 length: 15 amino acids. CDR1 and CDR2 from the germline V gene are MNHEY and SVGEGT. The V segment lost 4 bases and the J segment 8 bases; nucleotides outside the gene matches: 9. The CDR3 DNA sequence: TGTGCCAGCAGTTTCGGGGGGACAGGGCGCAAGCCCCAGCATTTT. Protein product: CASSFGGTGRKPQHF.

This sequence joins TRBV4-3 and TRBJ2-3, with D tentatively TRBD2 (5 bases). The length of the CDR3 is 14 residues. Germline values: CDR1 LGHNA, CDR2 YSLEER. The V end lost 1 base, the J end lost 8 bases, and 13 bases lay between the germline ends. The CDR3 DNA sequence: TGCGCCAGCAGCCAAGTAACCGAGAGCGGTACGCAGTATTTT. Its protein is CASSQVTESGTQYF.

The chain recombines TRBV6-1 with TRBJ2-2; 9 bases agree with TRBD2. Germline loops: CDR1 MNHNS, CDR2 SASEGT. The J segment lost 5 bases and the V segment lost 4 bases, leaving 8 bases of the junction unmatched. The CDR3 is 16 amino acids. The CDR3 loop is CASSGAGGLNTGELFF. The CDR3 DNA sequence: TGTGCCAGCAGTGGAGCGGGGGGCTTGAATACCGGGGAGCTGTTTTTT.

The V and J genes are TRBV6-2 or TRBV6-3 and TRBJ2-3; 7 bases align to TRBD2. The J segment lost 5 bases and the V segment lost 4 bases, leaving 6 bases of the junction unmatched. Germline V gives CDR1 MNHEY, CDR2 SVGEGT. The CDR3 covers 14 residues. The CDR3 is CASSSSGGLDTQYF. CDR3 nucleotides: TGTGCCAGCAGTTCCTCGGGAGGACTAGATACGCAGTATTTT.

V is TRBV15 and J is TRBJ1-1; D not resolved. Trimming cost V 0 bases and J 8 bases, with 10 bases left between them. The CDR3 has 13 residues. The germline CDR1 and CDR2 sequences are LNHNV and YYDKDF (reference sequence). CDR3 protein: CATSREPLGEAFF. The CDR3 DNA reads TGTGCCACCAGCAGAGAACCCCTCGGGGAAGCTTTCTTT.

The chain joins TRBV28 to TRBJ1-3, with 10 bases lining up with TRBD1. CDR1 and CDR2 from the germline V gene are MDHEN and SYDVKM. The CDR3 contains 15 residues. V trimming: 8 bases; J trimming: 0 bases; junction bases outside the gene matches: 4. CDR3: CASRTGGTSGNTIYF. CDR3 DNA: TGTGCCAGCCGGACAGGGGGAACCTCTGGAAACACCATATATTTT. The full variable domain, in which reference TRBV28 and TRBJ1-3 provide the parts outside the CDR3, is DVKVTQSSRYLVKRTGEKVFLECVQDMDHENMFWYRQDPGLGLRLIYFSYDVKMKEKGDIPEGYSVSREKKERFSLILESASTNQTSMYLCASRTGGTSGNTIYFGEGSWLTVV.

The chain combines TRBV18 with TRBJ1-2; a weak D match, TRBD1 (5 bases). CDR3 length: 15 residues. The germline V gene has CDR1 KGHSH and CDR2 LQKENI. The V gene lost 2 bases and the J gene lost 2 bases, with 12 bases spanning the gap. CDR3: CASSPIRAGNYGYTF. The CDR3 DNA reads as TGTGCCAGCTCACCAATCAGGGCAGGGAACTATGGCTACACCTTC.

The V and J genes are TRBV30 and TRBJ1-1, with D perhaps TRBD1 (6 bases). CDR3 size: 15 residues. Germline V lookup: CDR1 GTSNPN, CDR2 SVGIG (reference sequence). The V end lost 0 bases, the J end lost 3 bases, and 14 bases lay between the germline ends. This CDR3 is CAWSVRGPLDTEAFF. The CDR3 nucleotides read TGTGCCTGGAGTGTTCGGGGGCCTCTCGACACTGAAGCTTTCTTT.

Only one count was recorded for this clone. V is TRBV5-6 and J is TRBJ2-3; maybe TRBD1 (6 bases). This CDR3 comprises 13 residues. Germline-derived CDR1 and CDR2 are SGHDT and YYEEEE. V lost 4 bases and J lost 6, with 12 bases in between. CDR3 residues: CASSPTGMDTQYF. In DNA, the CDR3 is TGTGCCAGCAGCCCTACAGGGATGGATACGCAGTATTTT. The whole variable domain, filled in from reference TRBV5-6 and TRBJ2-3, reads DAGVTQSPTHLIKTRGQQVTLRCSPKSGHDTVSWYQQALGQGPQFIFQYYEEEERQRGNFPDRFSGHQFPNYSSELNVNALLLGDSALYLCASSPTGMDTQYFGPGTRLTVL.

The J gene is TRBJ2-4, the V gene TRBV6-5, with 7 bases fitting TRBD1. The J segment lost 7 bases and the V segment lost 2 bases, leaving 5 bases of the junction unmatched. Germline values: CDR1 MNHEY, CDR2 SVGAGI. The CDR3 extends over 14 amino acids. The CDR3, as DNA: TGTGCCAGCAGTTACCTCGGGACAGAGAACATTCAGTACTTC. Translated: CASSYLGTENIQYF.

The chain recombines TRBV11-2 with TRBJ1-3; no definite D call. In germline, CDR1 is SGHAT, CDR2 FQNNGV. CDR3 size: 13 residues. V was trimmed by 7 bases and J by 4 bases, leaving 11 bases between them. The chain's CDR3 is CASTPKAGNTIYF. In DNA, the CDR3 is TGTGCCAGCACCCCAAAAGCGGGAAACACCATATATTTT.

This chain joins TRBV28 and TRBJ2-7, with TRBD1 matching over 11 bases. Trimming took 6 bases from V and 5 from J; bases not matched to a gene: 9. This CDR3 has 15 residues. Germline values: CDR1 MDHEN, CDR2 SYDVKM. The CDR3 sequence: CASRSTGTGGHEQYF. In nucleotides, the CDR3 is TGTGCCAGCAGATCCACCGGGACAGGGGGGCACGAGCAGTACTTC.

The DNA of the CDR3 is TGCGCCAGCAGTGTGTCAGGGCAACAGACCCAGTACTTC. Translating gives CASSVSGQQTQYF. The rearrangement joins TRBV10-1 to TRBJ2-5; TRBD1 might be the D (5 bases). V was cut by 4 bases and J by 6 bases, with 12 bases left in between. This CDR3 spans 13 amino acids. CDR1 WNHNN and CDR2 SYGVQD come from the germline V gene (reference sequence).

Sample share makes this clone medium-sized (0.01 to 0.1%). Different DNA sequences within this sample yield the same CDR3. The V and J genes are TRBV7-9 and TRBJ2-7; 8 bases fit TRBD1. This CDR3 comprises 14 residues. In germline, CDR1 is SEHNR, CDR2 FQNEAQ (reference sequence). V trimming: 5 bases; J trimming: 2 bases; junction bases outside the gene matches: 5. This CDR3 is CASSPTGGTYEQYF. The DNA of the CDR3 is TGTGCCAGCAGCCCTACAGGGGGGACCTACGAGCAGTACTTC. Variable domain in full (rest from reference TRBV7-9 and TRBJ2-7): DTGVSQNPRHKITKRGQNVTFRCDPISEHNRLYWYRQTLGQGPEFLTYFQNEAQLEKSRLLSDRFSAERPKGSFSTLEIQRTEQGDSAMYLCASSPTGGTYEQYFGPGTRLTVT.

This rearrangement joins TRBV3-1 (or the pseudogene TRBV3-2) to TRBJ2-1; D unclear. This CDR3 comprises 12 residues. V gave up 0 bases and J gave up 15 bases, with 12 bases separating them. Germline V gene data show CDR1 as LGHDT and CDR2 as YNNKEL (reference sequence). CDR3 loop: CASSQDWSAPFF. CDR3 sequence (DNA): TGTGCCAGCAGCCAAGACTGGAGCGCGCCGTTCTTC.

V is TRBV27 and J is TRBJ2-1; TRBD1 matches at 7 bases. V trimming: 8 bases; J trimming: 7 bases; junction bases outside the gene matches: 8. CDR3 length equals 13 residues. Germline CDR1 MNHEY, CDR2 SMNVEV (reference sequence). CDR3 protein: CASAGDRLNEQFF. The CDR3 DNA sequence: TGTGCCAGCGCCGGGGACAGACTAAATGAGCAGTTCTTC.

The chain carries TRBV19 and TRBJ1-6; D is uncertain. Trimming stripped 4 bases from V and 1 base from J, with 11 bases between. This CDR3 is built from 16 residues. CDR1 and CDR2 from the germline V gene are LNHDA and SQIVND (reference sequence). CDR3 DNA: TGTGCCAGTAGTAGTGTCTTTGGGTCCTATAATTCACCCCTCCACTTT. Its protein is CASSSVFGSYNSPLHF.

The J gene is TRBJ2-5, the V gene TRBV7-2, with D perhaps TRBD2 (6 bases). Germline V gene lookup returns CDR1 SGHTA and CDR2 FQGNSA. With 4 bases removed from V and 5 bases from J, the gap between germline ends came to 23 bases. The CDR3 is 17 residues long. For the CDR3, the DNA is TGTGCCAGCAGCTCTCCAACCTTTCTCCGGAGGGGCGAGACCCAGTACTTC. Translated, it gives CASSSPTFLRRGETQYF.